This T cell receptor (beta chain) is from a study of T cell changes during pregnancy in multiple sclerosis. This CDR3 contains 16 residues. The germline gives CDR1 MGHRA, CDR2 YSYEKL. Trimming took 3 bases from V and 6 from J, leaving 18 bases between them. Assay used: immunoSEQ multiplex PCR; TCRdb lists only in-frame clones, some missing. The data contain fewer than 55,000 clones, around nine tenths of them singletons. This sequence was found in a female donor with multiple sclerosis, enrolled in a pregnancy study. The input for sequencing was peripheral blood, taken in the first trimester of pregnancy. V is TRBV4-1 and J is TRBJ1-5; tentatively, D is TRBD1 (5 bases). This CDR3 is CASSHRLGGGGQPQHF. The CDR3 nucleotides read TGCGCCAGCAGCCATCGCCTCGGCGGGGGAGGTCAGCCCCAGCATTTT.